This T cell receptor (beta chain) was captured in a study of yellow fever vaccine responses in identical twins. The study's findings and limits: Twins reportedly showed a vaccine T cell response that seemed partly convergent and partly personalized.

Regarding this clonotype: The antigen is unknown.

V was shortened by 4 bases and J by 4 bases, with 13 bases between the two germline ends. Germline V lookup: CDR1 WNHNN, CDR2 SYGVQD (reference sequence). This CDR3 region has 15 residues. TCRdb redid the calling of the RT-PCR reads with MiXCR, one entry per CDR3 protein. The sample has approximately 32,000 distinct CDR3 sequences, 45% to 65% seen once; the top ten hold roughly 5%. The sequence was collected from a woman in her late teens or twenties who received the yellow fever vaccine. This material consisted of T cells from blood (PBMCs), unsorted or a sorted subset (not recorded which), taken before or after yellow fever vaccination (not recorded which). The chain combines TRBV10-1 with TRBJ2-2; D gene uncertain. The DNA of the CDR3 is TGCGCCAGCAGTGCGGTAGTACTCGGCACCGGGGAGCTGTTTTTT. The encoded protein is CASSAVVLGTGELFF.